The 26 T cell receptor beta chains below were found in one sample sequenced in a study of blood T cell repertoires in COVID-19. Sequencing used immunoSEQ multiplex PCR; TCRdb keeps in-frame clones, though not all of them. This table has tens of thousands of clones, about 92% appearing once. The source material was peripheral blood. These receptors originate from an older woman with active COVID-19.

The chain links TRBV5-6 to TRBJ2-6; tentatively, D is TRBD1 (6 bases). Trimming took off 4 bases at V and 2 bases at J, with 10 bases between the two ends. The CDR3 is 15 residues long. Germline CDR1 is SGHDT and CDR2 is YYEEEE. CDR3 bases: TGTGCCAGCAGCACAGGGACGCCTGGGGCCAACGTCCTGACTTTC. Amino acid sequence: CASSTGTPGANVLTF.

This chain links TRBV6-5 with TRBJ1-2; 9 positions match TRBD1. CDR1 MNHEY and CDR2 SVGAGI come from the germline V gene. This CDR3 spans 14 amino acids. J gave up 2 bases and V 6 bases, and 4 bases lay outside the gene matches. CDR3 region: CASSPGQGNYGYTF. Here the CDR3 DNA reads TGTGCCAGCAGCCCGGGACAGGGAAACTATGGCTACACCTTC.

The sample holds one count of this clone. This chain joins TRBV7-9 and TRBJ2-4; D is unclear. Germline-derived CDR1 and CDR2 are SEHNR and FQNEAQ (reference sequence). The CDR3 runs to 16 residues. Deletions cut 4 bases from V and 0 bases from J, with 13 bases between. The CDR3 DNA reads TGTGCCAGCAGCTCCATCCCCGACAAAGCCAAAAACATTCAGTACTTC. Residues: CASSSIPDKAKNIQYF.

The DNA for the CDR3 is TGTGCCAGCAGTTTATTGACAGTTAGCAATCAGCCCCAGCATTTT. This codes for CASSLLTVSNQPQHF. The rearrangement joins TRBV28 to TRBJ1-5; D might be TRBD1 (5 bases). Deletions cut 1 base from V and 0 bases from J, with 7 bases between. This CDR3 contains 15 residues. CDR1 MDHEN and CDR2 SYDVKM come from the germline V gene.

The rearrangement joins TRBV7-3 to TRBJ2-1; D is ambiguous. Per the germline V gene, CDR1 is SGHTA and CDR2 is FQGTGA. CDR3 length equals 12 residues. The germline V and J ends were trimmed by 2 bases and 6 bases, with 5 bases remaining between them. The CDR3 DNA sequence: TGTGCCAGCAGCTTAGACTCCAATGAGCAGTTCTTC. Amino acids: CASSLDSNEQFF. Combining the CDR3 with reference TRBV7-3 and TRBJ2-1 gives the whole variable domain GAGVSQTPSNKVTEKGKYVELRCDPISGHTALYWYRQSLGQGPEFLIYFQGTGAADDSGLPNDRFFAVRPEGSVSTLKIQRTERGDSAVYLCASSLDSNEQFFGPGTRLTVL.

The rearrangement joins TRBV6-4 to TRBJ1-3, with D uncertain. V lost 2 bases and J lost 2, with 4 bases in between. This CDR3 spans 13 amino acids. Germline V lookup: CDR1 MRHNA, CDR2 SNTAGT. CDR3 DNA sequence: TGTGCCAGCAGTGACACGGCTGGAAACACCATATATTTT. Translation gives CASSDTAGNTIYF.

The genes are TRBV24-1 and TRBJ2-3, with 8 bases identical to TRBD2. The CDR3 spans 16 residues. Looked up from germline, CDR1 is KGHDR and CDR2 is SFDVKD. The junction had 1 base not matched to a gene; V was cut back by 0 bases and J by 0 bases. The CDR3 nucleotides read TGTGCCACCAGTGATTTGGCGGGGGGAAGCACAGATACGCAGTATTTT. Protein sequence: CATSDLAGGSTDTQYF.

CDR3 DNA: TGCGCCAGCAGCTTGGAATCTTACGAGCAGTACTTC. It specifies CASSLESYEQYF. The J gene is TRBJ2-7, the V gene TRBV5-1; no reliable D call. The germline CDR1 and CDR2 sequences are SGHRS and YFSETQ. The V end lost 0 bases, the J end lost 4 bases, and 5 bases lay between the germline ends. There are 12 residues in the CDR3.

This sequence joins TRBV3-1 (or the pseudogene TRBV3-2) and TRBJ2-5; a weak D match, TRBD1 (5 bases). The CDR3 runs 14 residues. Trimming shortened V by 4 bases and J by 5 bases, and 14 bases separated the two germline ends. Germline CDR1 reads LGHDT; CDR2 reads YNNKEL (reference sequence). The CDR3 spells CASSRLQAEETQYF. The CDR3 region has the DNA TGTGCCAGCAGCCGTTTACAGGCCGAGGAGACCCAGTACTTC.

CDR3 protein: CASSQLATLNTEAFF. In nucleotides, the CDR3 is TGTGCCAGCAGCCAGTTAGCCACCCTGAACACTGAAGCTTTCTTT. The J gene is TRBJ1-1, the V gene TRBV3-1 (or the pseudogene TRBV3-2), with unresolved D. Between the trimmed V and J ends, which lost 3 bases and 0 bases, there was a span of 11 bases. The CDR3 has 15 amino acids. The germline CDR1 and CDR2 sequences are LGHDT and YNNKEL (reference sequence).

The V call is TRBV15, the J call TRBJ2-7; 13 nucleotides align to TRBD2. Per germline, CDR1 LNHNV and CDR2 YYDKDF (reference sequence). The CDR3 length is 16 residues. V was clipped by 5 bases and J by 6 bases; unmatched bases: 10. CDR3 loop: CATSSWTSGSFAEQYF. The CDR3 coding sequence is TGTGCCACCAGCTCCTGGACTAGCGGGAGTTTCGCCGAGCAGTACTTC.

The V call is TRBV7-2, the J call TRBJ1-3, with a tentative D call TRBD1 (6 bases). Germline V lookup: CDR1 SGHTA, CDR2 FQGNSA. Trimming cost V 1 base and J 2 bases, with 6 bases left between them. This CDR3 has 14 amino acids. CDR3 region: CASSLGTAGNTIYF. In nucleotides, the CDR3 is TGTGCCAGCAGCTTAGGGACAGCTGGAAACACCATATATTTT.

The rearrangement links TRBV18 to TRBJ2-1; 8 positions match TRBD2. After removal of 2 bases from V and 5 bases from J, the junction contained 8 bases not matched to a gene. The length of the CDR3 is 16 residues. Germline V gene data show CDR1 as KGHSH and CDR2 as LQKENI. The CDR3, as DNA: TGTGCCAGCTCACCATTGGGCGGGGGGTTCCACAATGAGCAGTTCTTC. Translation gives CASSPLGGGFHNEQFF.

The genes are TRBV5-1 and TRBJ2-1, with 10 positions matching TRBD1. The ends lost 0 bases at V and 2 bases at J; junction bases unmatched: 2. CDR1 and CDR2 from the germline V gene are SGHRS and YFSETQ. The length of the CDR3 is 16 residues. As DNA, the CDR3 is TGCGCCAGCAGCTTGGACGGACAGGGGGCCTACAATGAGCAGTTCTTC. Translating it yields CASSLDGQGAYNEQFF.

The J gene is TRBJ2-7, the V gene TRBV18; no clear D. CDR1 KGHSH and CDR2 LQKENI come from the germline V gene. The CDR3 runs to 12 residues. Trimming left V 2 bases short and J 5 bases short, with 7 bases between. The CDR3, as DNA: TGTGCCAGCTCACCATCGTCAGACGAGCAGTACTTC. Translating it yields CASSPSSDEQYF.

The rearrangement joins TRBV7-2 to TRBJ2-3, with D possibly being TRBD2 (5 bases). The CDR3 consists of 15 residues. V gave up 5 bases and J gave up 4 bases, with 16 bases separating them. Germline assignment: CDR1 SGHTA and CDR2 FQGNSA. CDR3 sequence: CASSGILVTPDTQYF. The CDR3 DNA is TGTGCCAGCAGCGGGATACTAGTTACGCCAGATACGCAGTATTTT.

This clone was counted a single time. This rearrangement joins TRBV27 to TRBJ1-4, with TRBD1 matching 7 bases. CDR1 is MNHEY and CDR2 is SMNVEV in the germline V gene (reference sequence). V dropped 3 bases and J dropped 3; count of bases not matched to a gene: 10. The CDR3 length is 17 residues. CDR3 coding DNA: TGTGCCAGCAGTTTGGGCCTCGGGACAGCCTCTAATGAAAAACTGTTTTTT. Amino acids: CASSLGLGTASNEKLFF.

V is TRBV25-1 and J is TRBJ2-1; no firm D call. Trimming removed 1 base at V and 9 bases at J, with 7 bases between. This CDR3 comprises 12 residues. Germline V gene sequence: CDR1 MGHDK, CDR2 SYGVNS. The CDR3 DNA reads as TGTGCCAGCAGTGAATTAGTCGGTGAGCAGTTCTTC. It is translated as CASSELVGEQFF.

The gene calls are TRBV28 and TRBJ1-2, with a tentative D call TRBD1 (5 bases). Germline V gene lookup returns CDR1 MDHEN and CDR2 SYDVKM. The V and J ends lost 4 bases and 8 bases respectively, with 8 bases between them. This CDR3 is built from 11 residues. The CDR3 is CASSSRAGYTF. In DNA, the CDR3 is TGTGCCAGCAGTTCCAGGGCGGGCTACACCTTC.

This chain joins TRBV30 and TRBJ2-5; D call uncertain. This CDR3 is 15 amino acids long. Germline loops: CDR1 GTSNPN, CDR2 SVGIG (reference sequence). The V end lost 1 base, the J end lost 0 bases, and 12 bases lay between the germline ends. DNA of the CDR3: TGTGCCTGGAGTGGGGCTTCCTCCCACCAAGAGACCCAGTACTTC. It encodes CAWSGASSHQETQYF.

The chain carries TRBV6-1 and TRBJ1-5; TRBD1 matches at 7 bases. Germline-derived CDR1 and CDR2 are MNHNS and SASEGT. This CDR3 contains 16 residues. The ends lost 2 bases at V and 3 bases at J; junction bases unmatched: 7. The CDR3: CASSEQNRGYNQPQHF. For the CDR3, the DNA is TGTGCCAGCAGTGAACAAAACAGGGGTTACAATCAGCCCCAGCATTTT.

The chain has TRBV6-2 or TRBV6-3 and TRBJ2-1; 11 nucleotides agree with TRBD2. V was clipped by 2 bases and J by 2 bases; unmatched bases: 11. This CDR3 has 19 residues. Germline V CDR1 and CDR2: MNHEY, SVGEGT. CDR3 region: CASSYLHTTSGKPYNEQFF. Written as DNA, the CDR3 is TGTGCCAGCAGTTACCTCCATACGACTAGCGGGAAACCCTACAATGAGCAGTTCTTC.

The gene calls are TRBV7-3 and TRBJ2-1; TRBD2 matches 13 bases. J was trimmed by 4 bases and V by 3 bases; bases with no gene match: 6. This CDR3 is built from 17 residues. CDR1 and CDR2 (germline): SGHTA, FQGTGA. The CDR3 DNA sequence: TGTGCCAGCAGCTTGGCCGGGACTAGCGGGATTTACAATGAGCAGTTCTTC. This encodes CASSLAGTSGIYNEQFF. The full variable domain, in which reference TRBV7-3 and TRBJ2-1 provide the parts outside the CDR3, is GAGVSQTPSNKVTEKGKYVELRCDPISGHTALYWYRQSLGQGPEFLIYFQGTGAADDSGLPNDRFFAVRPEGSVSTLKIQRTERGDSAVYLCASSLAGTSGIYNEQFFGPGTRLTVL.

The chain uses TRBV2 and TRBJ1-2; D may be TRBD1 (6 bases). Looked up from germline, CDR1 is SNHLY and CDR2 is FYNNEI. The CDR3 sequence is 15 residues long. The V end was cut by 1 base, the J end by 6 bases, with 15 bases between. In nucleotides, the CDR3 is TGTGCCAGCAGTGAAGTAAGGAAAACAGGGAATGGCTACACCTTC. This codes for CASSEVRKTGNGYTF.

V gene TRBV7-3 combines with J gene TRBJ2-7; a weak D match, TRBD1 (6 bases). Germline V lookup: CDR1 SGHTA, CDR2 FQGTGA. The CDR3 spans 15 residues. V was pared by 3 bases and J by 1 base, with 13 bases between. The CDR3 spells CASSFRDIQSYEQYF. Here the CDR3 DNA reads TGTGCCAGCAGCTTCCGGGACATTCAGTCCTACGAGCAGTACTTC.

This clone ranks as hyperexpanded. The chain recombines TRBV27 with TRBJ1-4, with D hard to call. With 7 bases removed from V and 2 bases from J, the gap between germline ends came to 14 bases. Germline CDR1 and CDR2: MNHEY and SMNVEV (reference sequence). This CDR3 spans 15 amino acids. The CDR3 nucleotides read TGTGCCAGCACCGGGTCGATGTCCACTAATGAAAAACTGTTTTTT. It yields the protein CASTGSMSTNEKLFF. Full variable domain (rest looked up from reference TRBV27 and TRBJ1-4): EAQVTQNPRYLITVTGKKLTVTCSQNMNHEYMSWYRQDPGLGLRQIYYSMNVEVTDKGDVPEGYKVSRKEKRNFPLILESPSPNQTSLYFCASTGSMSTNEKLFFGSGTQLSVL.